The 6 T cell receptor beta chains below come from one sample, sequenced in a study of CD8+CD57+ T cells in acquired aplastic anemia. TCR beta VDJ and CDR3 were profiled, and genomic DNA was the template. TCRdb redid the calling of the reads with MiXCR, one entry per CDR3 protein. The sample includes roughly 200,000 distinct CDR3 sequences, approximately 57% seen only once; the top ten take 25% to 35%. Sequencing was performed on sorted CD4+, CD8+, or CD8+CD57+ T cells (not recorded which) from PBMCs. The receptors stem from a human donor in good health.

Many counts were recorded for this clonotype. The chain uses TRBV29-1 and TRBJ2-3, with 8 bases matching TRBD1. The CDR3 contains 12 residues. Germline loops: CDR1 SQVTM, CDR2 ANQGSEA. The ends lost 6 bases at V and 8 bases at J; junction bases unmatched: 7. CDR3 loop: CSVYGTGGTQYF. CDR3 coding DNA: TGCAGCGTGTACGGGACAGGCGGTACGCAGTATTTT.

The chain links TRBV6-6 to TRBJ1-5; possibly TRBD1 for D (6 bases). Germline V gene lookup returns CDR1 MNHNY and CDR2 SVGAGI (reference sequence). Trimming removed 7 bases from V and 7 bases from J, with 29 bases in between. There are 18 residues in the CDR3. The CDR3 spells CASKSLGDSGAPGQPQHF. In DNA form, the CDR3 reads TGTGCCAGCAAATCACTGGGGGATTCGGGGGCCCCAGGGCAGCCCCAGCATTTT.

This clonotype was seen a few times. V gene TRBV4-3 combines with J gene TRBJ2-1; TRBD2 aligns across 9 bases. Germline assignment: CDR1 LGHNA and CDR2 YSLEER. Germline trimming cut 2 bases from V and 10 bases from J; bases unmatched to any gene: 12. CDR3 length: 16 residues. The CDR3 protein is CASSQQLAGGRDEQFF. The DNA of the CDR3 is TGCGCCAGCAGCCAACAACTAGCGGGTGGACGCGACGAGCAGTTCTTC.

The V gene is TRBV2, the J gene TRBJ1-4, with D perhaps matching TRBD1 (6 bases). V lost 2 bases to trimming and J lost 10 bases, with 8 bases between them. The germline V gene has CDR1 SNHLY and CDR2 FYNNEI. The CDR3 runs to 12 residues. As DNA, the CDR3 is TGTGCCAGCAGTGAAACAGGGTTAAAACTGTTTTTT. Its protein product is CASSETGLKLFF.

CDR3 residues: CASRVASYEQYF. The CDR3 nucleotides read TGTGCCAGCAGGGTAGCGAGCTACGAGCAGTACTTC. The chain recombines TRBV2 with TRBJ2-7; D is possibly TRBD2 (5 bases). CDR3 size: 12 residues. Per the germline V gene, CDR1 is SNHLY and CDR2 is FYNNEI. Trimming removed 6 bases at V and 3 bases at J, with 9 bases between. The whole variable domain, remainder taken from reference TRBV2 and TRBJ2-7, is EPEVTQTPSHQVTQMGQEVILRCVPISNHLYFYWYRQILGQKVEFLVSFYNNEISEKSEIFDDQFSVERPDGSNFTLKIRSTKLEDSAMYFCASRVASYEQYFGPGTRLTVT.

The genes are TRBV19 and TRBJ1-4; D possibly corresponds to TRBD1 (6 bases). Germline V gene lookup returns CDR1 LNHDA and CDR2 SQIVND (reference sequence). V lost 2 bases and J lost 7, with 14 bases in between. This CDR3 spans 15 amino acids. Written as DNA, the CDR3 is TGTGCCAGTAGTATACTACAGGGAATCCGTGAAAAACTGTTTTTT. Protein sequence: CASSILQGIREKLFF.